The rows below give T cell receptor beta chains drawn from one sample of a study of CD8 T cells in Susac syndrome. TCRdb reprocessed the immunoSEQ multiplex PCR reads via MiXCR and lists one record per CDR3 protein. The profile covers around 110,000 distinct CDR3 sequences, with 90% to 95% appearing a single time and about 0.28% taken by the ten largest. Sequencing input: CD8+ T cells from PBMCs. The receptor source for this set is a human donor with Susac syndrome. Each CDR3 is given with its conserved first and last residue. D genes are given only for firm matches.

CDR3 protein: CASSPQEVVYGYTF
D gene: -
V gene: TRBV2

CDR3 protein: CASSPSGGADTDTQYF
D gene: TRBD2
V gene: TRBV7-9

CDR3 protein: CASSESSTQSYEQYF
D gene: -
V gene: TRBV10-2

CDR3 protein: CATSDRANTEAFF
D gene: TRBD1
V gene: TRBV15

CDR3 protein: CSVGGTGVRDEQFF
D gene: TRBD1
V gene: TRBV29-1

CDR3 protein: CAWEGGTAIYGYTF
D gene: TRBD1
V gene: TRBV30

CDR3 protein: CASSPLDISYEQYF
D gene: -
V gene: TRBV7-2

CDR3 protein: CASSQEPGGTYNEQFF
D gene: TRBD2
V gene: TRBV4-3

CDR3 protein: CASSQGGFYEQYF
D gene: -
V gene: TRBV4-1

CDR3 protein: CASSQAAGSVTEAFF
D gene: -
V gene: TRBV4-2

CDR3 protein: CSVDGDRGFYEQFF
D gene: TRBD1
V gene: TRBV29-1

CDR3 protein: CSVPPPTNYGYTF
D gene: -
V gene: TRBV29-1

CDR3 protein: CSASMDRGYNQPQHF
D gene: TRBD1
V gene: TRBV20-1

CDR3 protein: CASTPTGGNSPLHF
D gene: TRBD1
V gene: TRBV27

CDR3 protein: CSVGDSLSYEQYF
D gene: -
V gene: TRBV29-1

CDR3 protein: CASSYSGASSYNEQFF
D gene: TRBD2
V gene: TRBV4-2

CDR3 protein: CASSYEQVADTQYF
D gene: -
V gene: TRBV19

CDR3 protein: CASSVGDGYSGNTIYF
D gene: -
V gene: TRBV9

CDR3 protein: CASSVAGGFDEQYF
D gene: -
V gene: TRBV9

CDR3 protein: CASSDGGTLNYGYTF
D gene: -
V gene: TRBV2

CDR3 protein: CASSKDRGSSYNSPLHF
D gene: TRBD1
V gene: TRBV10-2

CDR3 protein: CASRDNEQFF
D gene: -
V gene: TRBV28

CDR3 protein: CASSQEMTGGVKNIQYF
D gene: TRBD1
V gene: TRBV9

CDR3 protein: CASSIGQINEQFF
D gene: -
V gene: TRBV19

CDR3 protein: CARTGVVSYGYTF
D gene: TRBD1
V gene: TRBV2

CDR3 protein: CASSSGERLYEQYF
D gene: -
V gene: TRBV7-9

CDR3 protein: CSALGQASYEQYF
D gene: -
V gene: TRBV20-1

CDR3 protein: CASSLTHEQYF
D gene: -
V gene: TRBV11-2

CDR3 protein: CASSQDFTRGPHQPQHF
D gene: -
V gene: TRBV4-1

CDR3 protein: CASTVLGGVRTDTQYF
D gene: -
V gene: TRBV7-8

CDR3 protein: CASTQSGGAYSPLHF
D gene: TRBD1
V gene: TRBV27

CDR3 protein: CASSLEASADTGELFF
D gene: -
V gene: TRBV5-1

CDR3 protein: CATSLSYSNQPQHF
D gene: -
V gene: TRBV15

CDR3 protein: CASSTGTPYNEQFF
D gene: -
V gene: TRBV12-3/TRBV12-4

CDR3 protein: CASGLGLAGRNEQFF
D gene: TRBD2
V gene: TRBV12-5

CDR3 protein: CATSPSRGLGYGYTF
D gene: -
V gene: TRBV15

CDR3 protein: CASSYGQSNNEQFF
D gene: -
V gene: TRBV6-5

CDR3 protein: CATSRDTSAETQYF
D gene: -
V gene: TRBV15

CDR3 protein: CASGGYYNSPLHF
D gene: -
V gene: TRBV6-5

CDR3 protein: CSVPDSVHYGYTF
D gene: -
V gene: TRBV29-1

CDR3 protein: CASRGSAYEQYF
D gene: -
V gene: TRBV19

CDR3 protein: CASSPAGTYNEQFF
D gene: -
V gene: TRBV11-2

CDR3 protein: CASSPTQTDTQYF
D gene: -
V gene: TRBV27

CDR3 protein: CASTRETQYF
D gene: -
V gene: TRBV7-9

CDR3 protein: CASGTLGTRLTSSTDTQYF
D gene: TRBD2
V gene: TRBV12-5

CDR3 protein: CASSVGQGNEQFF
D gene: -
V gene: TRBV12-3/TRBV12-4

CDR3 protein: CASSPGEVNTEAFF
D gene: -
V gene: TRBV9

CDR3 protein: CASSVKTGYEQYF
D gene: TRBD1
V gene: TRBV9

CDR3 protein: CAWSGTASYNEQFF
D gene: -
V gene: TRBV30

CDR3 protein: CASSGGDSNYEQYF
D gene: -
V gene: TRBV9

CDR3 protein: CASSPTRKTGELFF
D gene: -
V gene: TRBV3-1

CDR3 protein: CASRSQGFHEKLFF
D gene: -
V gene: TRBV6-5

CDR3 protein: CASSAKRGRSYNEQFF
D gene: TRBD2
V gene: TRBV6-2/TRBV6-3

CDR3 protein: CASSLIANYEQYF
D gene: -
V gene: TRBV7-9

CDR3 protein: CASSQDMPDYEQYF
D gene: -
V gene: TRBV4-3

CDR3 protein: CASTSRARGGEQYF
D gene: -
V gene: TRBV7-8

CDR3 protein: CASSPAGEGAFEQYF
D gene: -
V gene: TRBV6-6

CDR3 protein: CASSRRNYGYTF
D gene: -
V gene: TRBV6-1

CDR3 protein: CASSLSPAYEQYF
D gene: -
V gene: TRBV27

CDR3 protein: CASSEGLTDTQYF
D gene: -
V gene: TRBV2